This passage covers 21 T cell receptor beta chains from one sample sequenced in a study of beta chain features in type 1 diabetes. Expressed TCRB transcripts were sequenced, since all the RNA that had been isolated was reverse transcribed. Measured with immunoSEQ multiplex PCR; TCRdb has only the in-frame clones, and not every one. The data show some 300,000 clones, with roughly 8% seen just once and roughly 1% held by the top ten. The sequenced material came from central memory CD4+ T cells from blood. The receptor source for this set is a woman aged 18-29 years in good health.

This clone has only a few counts. This chain links TRBV4-3 with TRBJ2-3; tentative D call: TRBD2 (6 bases). V gave up 5 bases and J gave up 4 bases, with 28 bases separating them. From germline, CDR1 is LGHNA and CDR2 YSLEER. This CDR3 spans 19 amino acids. The CDR3 spells CASSSTPPLEGGASDTQYF. CDR3 in DNA: TGCGCCAGCAGCTCAACCCCCCCCCTAGAGGGAGGTGCCTCAGATACGCAGTATTTT.

The chain is built from TRBV28 and TRBJ1-1; D is undetermined. The CDR3 contains 14 residues. Germline CDR1 MDHEN, CDR2 SYDVKM. Trimming shortened V by 7 bases and J by 5 bases, and 17 bases separated the two germline ends. DNA for the CDR3: TGTGCCAGCAACCTAGGGCGGAGAAATACTGAAGCTTTCTTT. Translation: CASNLGRRNTEAFF.

This clone was seen ten or more times. The chain has TRBV5-4 and TRBJ2-1; TRBD2 matches 7 bases. The CDR3 is 15 residues long. Trimming took 0 bases from V and 10 from J; bases not matched to a gene: 10. Germline CDR1 reads SGHNT; CDR2 reads YYREEE (reference sequence). The CDR3 DNA sequence: TGTGCCAGCAGCTTGGCCGGCGGGGGAACCTTCGAGCAGTTCTTC. The encoded protein is CASSLAGGGTFEQFF.

J is TRBJ2-1 and V is TRBV6-6; possible D gene TRBD2, 5 bases. The CDR3 spans 16 residues. Trimming left V 6 bases short and J 8 bases short, with 23 bases between. CDR1 MNHNY and CDR2 SVGAGI come from the germline V gene (reference sequence). This CDR3 reads CASSSTLMASPHEQFF. The CDR3 DNA follows: TGTGCCAGCAGCTCAACTCTGATGGCTAGCCCGCATGAGCAGTTCTTC.

This chain joins TRBV6-6 and TRBJ2-1; tentative D call: TRBD2 (5 bases). The CDR3 contains 12 residues. Trimming took 11 bases from V and 4 from J, leaving 12 bases between them. Germline CDR1 and CDR2: MNHNY and SVGAGI (reference sequence). The CDR3 loop is CAAGGLYNEQFF. CDR3 coding DNA: TGTGCCGCAGGAGGTCTATACAATGAGCAGTTCTTC.

This clone was counted a few times. The rearrangement uses TRBV19 and TRBJ2-3; 7 nucleotides align to TRBD1. CDR1 and CDR2 (germline): LNHDA, SQIVND (reference sequence). The CDR3 extends over 15 amino acids. The trim removed 5 bases at V and 0 bases at J, leaving 5 bases unmatched. CDR3 in amino acids: CASSFRGYSTDTQYF. The CDR3 DNA sequence: TGTGCCAGTAGTTTCAGGGGGTACAGCACAGATACGCAGTATTTT.

The table lists this clone with a few counts. V and J are TRBV19 and TRBJ2-6; TRBD1 aligns across 7 bases. From germline, CDR1 is LNHDA and CDR2 SQIVND (reference sequence). This CDR3 comprises 15 residues. Germline trimming cut 6 bases from V and 0 bases from J; bases unmatched to any gene: 2. The CDR3 here is CASRRQGSGANVLTF. The CDR3 DNA sequence: TGTGCCAGTAGGAGACAGGGCTCTGGGGCCAACGTCCTGACTTTC.

The chain has TRBV11-2 and TRBJ2-3; D not certain. The CDR3 sequence is 14 residues long. V was trimmed by 0 bases and J by 2 bases, leaving 6 bases between them. Germline CDR1 and CDR2: SGHAT and FQNNGV. In DNA, the CDR3 is TGTGCCAGCAGCTTAGACATACACACAGATACGCAGTATTTT. Its translation is CASSLDIHTDTQYF.

Only a few counts were recorded for this clone. The CDR3 spells CASRPEKGRALYEQYV. CDR3 nucleotides: TGTGCCAGCAGACCAGAGAAGGGCAGGGCCCTCTACGAGCAGTACGTC. This chain links TRBV28 with TRBJ2-7; D may be TRBD1 (5 bases). Germline CDR1 reads MDHEN; CDR2 reads SYDVKM. The CDR3 runs 16 residues. Trimming stripped 6 bases from V and 3 bases from J, with 21 bases between.

Written as DNA, the CDR3 is TGTGCCAGCCGGCGCCGAGTTAGCACAGATACGCAGTATTTT. Translating gives CASRRRVSTDTQYF. V is TRBV7-2 and J is TRBJ2-3; D remains ambiguous. CDR1 is SGHTA, CDR2 FQGNSA, per germline. CDR3 length: 14 amino acids. V was cut by 8 bases and J by 0 bases, with 12 bases left in between.

The sample holds a few counts of this clone. CDR3 coding DNA: TGTGCCTGGAGTGGAGGGTTAGCAGGAAAACTGTTTTTT. This codes for CAWSGGLAGKLFF. The chain uses TRBV30 and TRBJ1-4; D call uncertain. This CDR3 comprises 13 residues. Germline values: CDR1 GTSNPN, CDR2 SVGIG (reference sequence). Trimming removed 1 base at V and 10 bases at J, with 13 bases between.

In its sample, this clone was seen a few times. This chain connects TRBV19 to TRBJ1-2, with D hard to call. The V end lost 1 base, the J end lost 8 bases, and 14 bases lay between the germline ends. The CDR3 is made up of 14 amino acids. CDR1 and CDR2 (germline): LNHDA, SQIVND (reference sequence). CDR3 coding DNA: TGTGCCAGTAGTATAGTATCCAGTTTCCAAGGCTACACCTTC. Encoded protein: CASSIVSSFQGYTF. The variable domain in full, completed from reference TRBV19 and TRBJ1-2, reads DGGITQSPKYLFRKEGQNVTLSCEQNLNHDAMYWYRQDPGQGLRLIYYSQIVNDFQKGDIAEGYSVSREKKESFPLTVTSAQKNPTAFYLCASSIVSSFQGYTFGSGTRLTVV.

J is TRBJ1-1 and V is TRBV14; D is ambiguous. CDR1 is SGHDN, CDR2 FVKESK, per germline. Trimming removed 5 bases from V and 4 bases from J, with 11 bases in between. CDR3 length: 13 amino acids. For the CDR3, the DNA is TGTGCCAGCAGCTTTGCCCCAGGCACTGAAGCTTTCTTT. It yields the protein CASSFAPGTEAFF.

This clone occurred many times. The V call is TRBV7-9, the J call TRBJ1-1, with D possibly TRBD1 on 5 matching bases. Germline V gene data show CDR1 as SEHNR and CDR2 as FQNEAQ (reference sequence). The CDR3 is 14 residues long. Deletions cut 3 bases from V and 1 base from J, with 9 bases between. The CDR3: CASSFRQGNTEAFF. CDR3 in DNA: TGTGCCAGCAGCTTCCGGCAGGGGAACACTGAAGCTTTCTTT.

This clone has a handful of counts. The V gene is TRBV28, the J gene TRBJ2-6; 7 bases agree with TRBD2. Germline V lookup: CDR1 MDHEN, CDR2 SYDVKM. The CDR3 is made up of 15 amino acids. Trimming removed 2 bases from V and 2 bases from J; junction bases left unmatched: 0. The CDR3 nucleotides are TGTGCCAGCAGTTTAGGGGGGGCTGGGGCCAACGTCCTGACTTTC. Its translation: CASSLGGAGANVLTF.

This clone has only a few counts. The chain employs TRBV29-1 and TRBJ1-1; a weak D match, TRBD1 (5 bases). The CDR3 extends over 12 amino acids. CDR1 SQVTM and CDR2 ANQGSEA come from the germline V gene. V was pared by 6 bases and J by 4 bases, with 12 bases between. The CDR3 is CSVPGWGTEAFF. The CDR3 DNA sequence: TGCAGCGTGCCAGGGTGGGGCACTGAAGCTTTCTTT. Using reference TRBV29-1 and TRBJ1-1 for the parts outside the CDR3, the full variable domain is SAVISQKPSRDICQRGTSLTIQCQVDSQVTMMFWYRQQPGQSLTLIATANQGSEATYESGFVIDKFPISRPNLTFSTLTVSNMSPEDSSIYLCSVPGWGTEAFFGQGTRLTVV.

Many counts were recorded for this clone. The chain joins TRBV2 to TRBJ2-3, with D possibly TRBD2 on 5 matching bases. V shed 8 bases and J shed 2 bases, with 8 bases lying between them. The length of the CDR3 is 12 residues. Germline CDR1 reads SNHLY; CDR2 reads FYNNEI. The CDR3, as DNA: TGTGCCAGCGAAGACTACACAGATACGCAGTATTTT. This translates into CASEDYTDTQYF.

This clone was observed a handful of times. The J gene is TRBJ2-1, the V gene TRBV7-3; TRBD2 aligns across 13 bases. The trim removed 6 bases at V and 12 bases at J, leaving 5 bases unmatched. CDR1 SGHTA and CDR2 FQGTGA come from the germline V gene. The CDR3 covers 13 residues. CDR3 sequence: CASRLAGGLSQFF. Written as DNA, the CDR3 is TGTGCCAGCAGACTAGCGGGAGGGCTATCGCAGTTCTTC.

This clone has more than one count but fewer than ten. The junction and the germline gene differ at one end; a read error may be behind it. The chain is built from TRBV30 and TRBJ1-2; D unresolved. The CDR3 length is 12 residues. CDR1 and CDR2 from the germline V gene are GTSNPN and SVGIG (reference sequence). CDR3 nucleotides: TGTGCCTGGAGTGTGGGAAGGGTCGGCCCTTTCTTC. This encodes CAWSVGRVGPFF.

This chain's CDR3 is CASSGDATQYF. CDR3 coding DNA: TGTGCCAGCAGTGGTGATGCAACCCAGTACTTC. The chain combines TRBV2 with TRBJ2-5; D not certain. This CDR3 is built from 11 residues. The germline V gene encodes CDR1 SNHLY and CDR2 FYNNEI. The V and J ends lost 4 bases and 8 bases respectively, with 8 bases between them.

The chain couples TRBV29-1 to TRBJ2-1; 7 bases agree with TRBD1. CDR3 length equals 16 residues. The germline V gene has CDR1 SQVTM and CDR2 ANQGSEA. J lost 3 bases, V lost 0 bases, and 8 bases had no gene match. The CDR3 is CSVEDPRQGHYNEQFF. The CDR3 bases are TGCAGCGTTGAAGATCCGCGACAGGGACACTACAATGAGCAGTTCTTC.